This T cell receptor (beta chain) appears in the sequencing data of a study of cytomegalovirus exposure and HLA in healthy donors. Study background: As released early, the data held around 80 million unique TCRs from HLA-typed donors.

The germline CDR1 and CDR2 sequences are LNHDA and SQIVND (reference sequence). The CDR3 covers 13 residues. V lost 7 bases, J lost 8 bases, and 17 bases lay in between. Both 60 Vbeta primers and 13 Jbeta primers went into the PCR. Using immunoSEQ multiplex PCR, the repertoire was profiled, and TCRdb retains in-frame clones only, with some absent. The sample has about 120,000 clones, approximately 80% seen once; the top ten hold roughly 3.9%. This TCR came from a male donor in good health and CMV-seropositive. V gene TRBV19 combines with J gene TRBJ1-1; TRBD1 is a possible D gene (6 bases). The specimen was PBMCs. In nucleotides, the CDR3 is TGTGCCAGTACCCAGTTGGACAGCGTGGAAGCTTTCTTT. Translating gives CASTQLDSVEAFF.